A single sample gave rise to the 29 T cell receptor beta chains below, sequenced in a study of T cell repertoires in cytomegalovirus infection. Via MiXCR, TCRdb re-called the reads, giving one row per CDR3 protein. The sample consists of 700,000 to 900,000 distinct CDR3 sequences, 25% to 30% of them appearing once. These TCRs are of unknown antigen specificity. The material sequenced was cultured CD8+ T cells from PBMCs, taken from culture after CMV antigen stimulation. The receptor set was obtained from a human donor in good health (CMV status not recorded). Some clones in this sample may be carry-over from other donors' samples.

This clonotype was detected only a few times. The rearrangement uses TRBV11-3 and TRBJ2-5; D gene uncertain. This CDR3 has 15 residues. Trimming left V 5 bases short and J 4 bases short, with 17 bases between. Germline loops: CDR1 SGHNT, CDR2 YENEEA. Here the CDR3 reads CASSPGAAVRETQYF. The CDR3 coding sequence is TGTGCCAGCAGCCCCGGAGCCGCCGTTCGAGAGACCCAGTACTTC.

The gene calls are TRBV7-2 and TRBJ2-7; D uncertain. Trimming cost V 2 bases and J 0 bases, with 11 bases left between them. This CDR3 has 15 residues. Germline V CDR1 and CDR2: SGHTA, FQGNSA. CDR3 DNA sequence: TGTGCCAGCAGCTTAAGCAGGTCGAGCTCCTACGAGCAGTACTTC. The encoded protein is CASSLSRSSSYEQYF.

The V and J genes are TRBV6-1 and TRBJ1-1; D is uncertain. V was shortened by 2 bases and J by 0 bases, with 13 bases between the two germline ends. CDR1 and CDR2 (germline): MNHNS, SASEGT. The CDR3 is made up of 16 amino acids. CDR3: CASSELQAGMNTEAFF. The CDR3 DNA is TGTGCCAGCAGTGAATTGCAGGCAGGTATGAACACTGAAGCTTTCTTT.

V is TRBV15 and J is TRBJ2-1, with 9 bases fitting TRBD1. The germline gives CDR1 LNHNV, CDR2 YYDKDF (reference sequence). Trimming at V came to 4 bases and at J to 4 bases, leaving 11 bases not matched to a gene. This CDR3 is 17 amino acids long. The CDR3 region is CATSNTGQGLLYNEQFF. CDR3 nucleotide sequence: TGTGCCACCAGCAACACGGGACAGGGCTTACTATACAATGAGCAGTTCTTC. Together with reference TRBV15 and TRBJ2-1, the CDR3 gives the full variable domain: DAMVIQNPRYQVTQFGKPVTLSCSQTLNHNVMYWYQQKSSQAPKLLFHYYDKDFNNEADTPDNFQSRRPNTSFCFLDIRSPGLGDTAMYLCATSNTGQGLLYNEQFFGPGTRLTVL.

This clonotype was detected ten times or more. The rearrangement joins TRBV10-3 to TRBJ1-2; TRBD1 might be the D (6 bases). The V end was cut by 3 bases, the J end by 3 bases, with 17 bases between. Germline lookup yields CDR1 ENHRY and CDR2 SYGVKD. The CDR3 is 16 residues long. The CDR3 DNA follows: TGTGCCATCAGTGATGACCCGGGGGGGCTCGACTATGGCTACACCTTC. Translating gives CAISDDPGGLDYGYTF.

V gene TRBV5-6 combines with J gene TRBJ1-2; TRBD1 aligns across 10 bases. The CDR3 runs to 15 residues. Germline CDR1 reads SGHDT; CDR2 reads YYEEEE. V shed 3 bases and J 3 bases; nucleotides not matched to a gene: 5. CDR3 region: CASSWGTGDHYGYTF. CDR3 nucleotide sequence: TGTGCCAGCAGCTGGGGGACAGGGGATCACTATGGCTACACCTTC.

This clonotype was seen more than once but under ten times. This chain joins TRBV28 and TRBJ1-4; tentatively, D is TRBD1 (5 bases). The germline CDR1 and CDR2 sequences are MDHEN and SYDVKM. V lost 5 bases to trimming and J lost 12 bases, with 13 bases between them. CDR3 length: 12 amino acids. The CDR3 sequence: CASSPPGRELFF. The CDR3 region has the DNA TGTGCCAGCAGTCCCCCCGGCAGGGAACTGTTTTTT.

This clonotype was detected ten times or more. This chain links TRBV7-2 with TRBJ2-4; D possibly uses TRBD1 or TRBD2 (5 bases each). Germline CDR1 reads SGHTA; CDR2 reads FQGNSA. CDR3 length equals 16 residues. V was cut by 5 bases and J by 2 bases, with 16 bases left in between. CDR3 loop: CASSLGRIRSKNIQYF. CDR3 DNA sequence: TGTGCCAGCAGCCTGGGACGTATCAGGTCCAAAAACATTCAGTACTTC.

This clonotype has more than one count but fewer than ten. The chain has TRBV7-9 and TRBJ2-3; 10 bases agree with TRBD2. CDR1 is SEHNR and CDR2 is FQNEAQ in the germline V gene (reference sequence). The CDR3 has 16 amino acids. The ends lost 5 bases at V and 0 bases at J; junction bases unmatched: 5. The CDR3 sequence is CASSVLAGASTDTQYF. The CDR3 nucleotides read TGTGCCAGCAGCGTCCTAGCGGGGGCTAGCACAGATACGCAGTATTTT.

This clonotype has ten or more counts. The rearrangement joins TRBV7-2 to TRBJ2-2; 10 bases line up with TRBD2. CDR1 is SGHTA, CDR2 FQGNSA, per germline. The CDR3 sequence is 16 residues long. Trimming removed 8 bases from V and 4 bases from J; junction bases left unmatched: 10. This CDR3 reads CASSSGLAVITGELFF. The CDR3 DNA reads TGTGCCAGCTCCTCCGGACTAGCGGTTATCACCGGGGAGCTGTTTTTT.

In its sample, this clonotype was seen many times. V and J are TRBV7-6 and TRBJ2-1, with 8 bases identical to TRBD2. Per germline, CDR1 SGHVS and CDR2 FNYEAQ. The CDR3 totals 17 residues. Trimming removed 11 bases from V and 2 bases from J; junction bases left unmatched: 17. CDR3 region: CASQEGSGGIPYNEQFF. The CDR3 DNA reads as TGTGCCTCACAAGAGGGAAGCGGGGGTATTCCCTACAATGAGCAGTTCTTC.

This clonotype was seen repeatedly, ten times or more. The genes are TRBV6-5 and TRBJ2-7, with 7 bases aligning to TRBD1. The germline V gene has CDR1 MNHEY and CDR2 SVGAGI. This CDR3 has 13 residues. The ends lost 6 bases at V and 3 bases at J; junction bases unmatched: 5. This CDR3 is CASSYPGGYEQYF. The CDR3 nucleotides are TGTGCCAGCAGCTATCCAGGGGGCTACGAGCAGTACTTC.

As regards this clonotype: With a much larger clone just one base away, this may be a read error. This chain uses TRBV12-3 or TRBV12-4 with TRBJ2-7; TRBD1 matches 8 bases. The CDR3 has 12 amino acids. The V gene end was trimmed by 8 bases and the J gene end by 8 bases; junction bases not matched to a gene: 8. CDR3 sequence (DNA): TGTGCCAGCGGTCAGGGGGCTGGCAAGCAGTACTTC. The encoded protein is CASGQGAGKQYF.

The J gene is TRBJ2-7, the V gene TRBV5-6; D unclear. Germline V lookup: CDR1 SGHDT, CDR2 YYEEEE. The V and J ends lost 3 bases and 0 bases respectively, with 13 bases between them. The CDR3 runs to 15 residues. CDR3 in amino acids: CASSSLSSSSYEQYF. The CDR3 DNA follows: TGTGCCAGCAGCTCCTTAAGCTCAAGCTCCTACGAGCAGTACTTC.

The chain joins TRBV6-2 or TRBV6-3 to TRBJ2-4; perhaps TRBD2 as D (5 bases). Per germline, CDR1 MNHEY and CDR2 SVGEGT. V lost 2 bases to trimming and J lost 6 bases, with 11 bases between them. The CDR3 is made up of 14 amino acids. Here the CDR3 reads CASSYGGSGNIQYF. As DNA, the CDR3 is TGTGCCAGCAGTTACGGAGGCTCCGGAAACATTCAGTACTTC.

This clonotype was seen many times. The genes are TRBV7-2 and TRBJ2-7; D is undetermined. With 1 base removed from V and 4 bases from J, the gap between germline ends came to 8 bases. The CDR3 totals 13 residues. In germline, CDR1 is SGHTA, CDR2 FQGNSA. Here the CDR3 reads CASSLGPSYEQYV. The CDR3, as DNA: TGTGCCAGCAGCTTAGGACCTTCGTACGAGCAGTACGTC.

The chain has TRBV7-2 and TRBJ2-5; 8 bases fit TRBD2. V lost 4 bases and J lost 5; bases outside the gene matches: 6. The CDR3 extends over 14 amino acids. Germline CDR1 and CDR2: SGHTA and FQGNSA. CDR3: CASSSLAVRETQYF. In DNA form, the CDR3 reads TGTGCCAGCAGCTCACTAGCGGTGAGGGAGACCCAGTACTTC. The whole variable domain, filled in from reference TRBV7-2 and TRBJ2-5, reads GAGVSQSPSNKVTEKGKDVELRCDPISGHTALYWYRQSLGQGLEFLIYFQGNSAPDKSGLPSDRFSAERTGGSVSTLTIQRTQQEDSAVYLCASSSLAVRETQYFGPGTRLLVL.

About this clonotype itself: A read error may be the cause here, since a much bigger clone is one base away. This sequence joins TRBV12-3 or TRBV12-4 and TRBJ2-1; D gene unclear. CDR3 length: 18 amino acids. V was shortened by 6 bases and J by 0 bases, with 21 bases between the two germline ends. The CDR3 DNA is TGTGCCAGCAGCAGTATGAGCCTACACGAGAGCTCCTACAATGAGCAGTTCTTC. Its translation: CASSSMSLHESSYNEQFF.

This rearrangement joins TRBV4-3 to TRBJ2-1, with 7 nucleotides matching TRBD1. Germline V gives CDR1 LGHNA, CDR2 YSLEER. There are 16 residues in the CDR3. The junction had 14 bases not matched to a gene; V was cut back by 5 bases and J by 7 bases. CDR3: CASSSRRQGVKNEQFF. CDR3 nucleotides: TGCGCCAGCAGCTCCAGAAGACAGGGAGTTAAGAATGAGCAGTTCTTC.

This clonotype has at least ten counts. The rearrangement uses TRBV7-2 and TRBJ1-1; D not resolved. Trimming removed 5 bases at V and 6 bases at J, with 19 bases between. This CDR3 is 15 amino acids long. Germline V lookup: CDR1 SGHTA, CDR2 FQGNSA. The CDR3 coding sequence is TGTGCCAGCAGCAAAGGGATAACCCGGTTTTCTGAAGCTTTCTTT. Translating it yields CASSKGITRFSEAFF.

The chain's CDR3 is CASSPVPESIEQYF. Written as DNA, the CDR3 is TGTGCCAGCAGCCCTGTCCCAGAGAGTATCGAGCAGTACTTC. The chain employs TRBV5-5 and TRBJ2-7; D gene ambiguous. CDR3 length equals 14 residues. V gave up 4 bases and J gave up 6 bases, with 17 bases separating them. In germline, CDR1 is SGHKS, CDR2 YYEKEE (reference sequence).

This clonotype was counted at least ten times. This sequence joins TRBV27 and TRBJ2-7, with D perhaps matching TRBD2 (5 bases). The V end lost 6 bases, the J end lost 1 base, and 10 bases lay between the germline ends. This CDR3 has 13 residues. CDR1 and CDR2 from the germline V gene are MNHEY and SMNVEV (reference sequence). In DNA form, the CDR3 reads TGTGCCAGCAGCTTAGCGTCGTCCTACGAGCAGTACTTC. Its protein is CASSLASSYEQYF.

This clonotype was counted a few times. The V call is TRBV4-1, the J call TRBJ2-7, with 7 bases lining up with TRBD2. V was pared by 4 bases and J by 2 bases, with 11 bases of the junction left unmatched. Germline V lookup: CDR1 MGHRA, CDR2 YSYEKL. The CDR3 covers 16 residues. CDR3 sequence (DNA): TGCGCCAGCAGCCCTAGAAGCGGGGACTTAACCTACGAGCAGTACTTC. It specifies CASSPRSGDLTYEQYF.

This clonotype was counted ten times or more. The gene calls are TRBV7-9 and TRBJ1-5; D might be TRBD1 (5 bases). V lost 3 bases, J lost 6 bases, and 6 bases lay in between. The CDR3 is 12 residues long. CDR1 SEHNR and CDR2 FQNEAQ come from the germline V gene (reference sequence). In nucleotides, the CDR3 is TGTGCCAGCAGCTTGGGGACTCAGCCCCAGCATTTT. Translating it yields CASSLGTQPQHF. The full variable domain, completed using reference TRBV7-9 and TRBJ1-5, is DTGVSQNPRHKITKRGQNVTFRCDPISEHNRLYWYRQTLGQGPEFLTYFQNEAQLEKSRLLSDRFSAERPKGSFSTLEIQRTEQGDSAMYLCASSLGTQPQHFGDGTRLSIL.

This sequence joins TRBV6-2 or TRBV6-3 and TRBJ2-1; D is possibly TRBD1 or TRBD2 (5 bases each). Trimming shortened V by 2 bases and J by 9 bases, and 11 bases separated the two germline ends. The CDR3 extends over 13 amino acids. Per germline, CDR1 MNHEY and CDR2 SVGEGT. CDR3 residues: CASSYEGWGEQFF. The DNA for the CDR3 is TGTGCCAGCAGTTACGAGGGGTGGGGTGAGCAGTTCTTC.

The J gene is TRBJ1-2, the V gene TRBV12-3 or TRBV12-4, with no clear D. V was trimmed by 5 bases and J by 4 bases, leaving 17 bases between them. This CDR3 spans 15 amino acids. The CDR3 loop is CASSPSAFPGYGYTF. CDR3 nucleotide sequence: TGTGCCAGCAGTCCGAGCGCCTTTCCTGGCTATGGCTACACCTTC.

In this sample, this clonotype turned up a few times. The chain employs TRBV7-6 and TRBJ1-3; D ambiguous. Germline loops: CDR1 SGHVS, CDR2 FNYEAQ. V was pared by 7 bases and J by 4 bases, with 17 bases between. This CDR3 has 15 amino acids. In nucleotides, the CDR3 is TGTGCCAGCATCCCGAACGGCAGGTCGGGAAACACCATATATTTT. It specifies CASIPNGRSGNTIYF.

This clonotype has only a few counts. The rearrangement joins TRBV19 to TRBJ2-1; 13 bases map to TRBD2. CDR3 size: 16 residues. Germline CDR1 LNHDA, CDR2 SQIVND (reference sequence). The J segment lost 4 bases and the V segment lost 3 bases, leaving 3 bases of the junction unmatched. In DNA, the CDR3 is TGTGCCAGTAGTATCTCGACTAGCGGGGGGTACAATGAGCAGTTCTTC. It is translated as CASSISTSGGYNEQFF.

V and J are TRBV20-1 and TRBJ2-7; 7 bases agree with TRBD1. Germline CDR1 is DFQATT and CDR2 is SNEGSKA (reference sequence). V lost 0 bases and J lost 4; bases outside the gene matches: 6. The CDR3 runs 14 residues. The CDR3 loop reads CSARDRQGDYEQYV. CDR3 DNA: TGCAGTGCTAGAGATCGACAGGGAGATTACGAGCAGTACGTC.